Below are 20 T cell receptor beta chains sequenced from a single sample in a study of OX40 agonist ivuxolimab in advanced cancers. Assay: immunoSEQ multiplex PCR; the TCRdb copy retains only in-frame clones and omits some. The repertoire holds 92,000 or so clones, with about 84% as singletons. Sequencing used CD4+ or CD8+ T cells sorted from blood, obtained in a trial of the OX40 agonist ivuxolimab. Receptors were obtained from an adult with an advanced solid tumor such as melanoma, head and neck, liver or kidney cancer.

This clone showed up just a few times. The V gene is TRBV11-3, the J gene TRBJ2-1; possibly TRBD2 for D (5 bases). Germline V gene data show CDR1 as SGHNT and CDR2 as YENEEA. The CDR3 totals 14 residues. V lost 2 bases, J lost 6 bases, and 11 bases lay in between. The CDR3 loop reads CASSLRSSGNEQFF. The CDR3 nucleotides read TGTGCCAGCAGCTTAAGGAGCAGCGGCAATGAGCAGTTCTTC.

The V gene is TRBV5-1, the J gene TRBJ1-1; tentatively, D is TRBD1 (6 bases). This CDR3 region has 15 residues. V was pared by 3 bases and J by 1 base, with 13 bases between. Per germline, CDR1 SGHRS and CDR2 YFSETQ. The chain's CDR3 is CASSYSGERNTEAFF. In nucleotides, the CDR3 is TGCGCCAGCAGCTACTCAGGGGAAAGGAACACTGAAGCTTTCTTT.

This clone was counted between two and nine times. This chain connects TRBV30 to TRBJ1-2; D is unclear. The CDR3 spans 14 residues. The germline CDR1 and CDR2 sequences are GTSNPN and SVGIG (reference sequence). V was clipped by 0 bases and J by 2 bases, with 10 bases between them. Here the CDR3 DNA reads TGTGCCTGGAGTGTTGGGATACGCAACTATGGCTACACCTTC. Translation gives CAWSVGIRNYGYTF.

This clone has just one count. The gene calls are TRBV6-1 and TRBJ1-6; 9 positions agree with TRBD1. The CDR3 totals 14 residues. CDR1 is MNHNS and CDR2 is SASEGT in the germline V gene. The J segment lost 10 bases and the V segment lost 6 bases, leaving 7 bases of the junction unmatched. CDR3 loop: CASRRDREGSPLHF. The DNA of the CDR3 is TGTGCCAGCAGGAGGGACAGGGAAGGCTCACCCCTCCACTTT.

The chain has TRBV29-1 and TRBJ2-3; D remains unclear. The ends were cut back, 5 bases at V and 0 bases at J, with 9 bases in the middle. The CDR3 is made up of 13 amino acids. Per the germline V gene, CDR1 is SQVTM and CDR2 is ANQGSEA. In DNA form, the CDR3 reads TGCAGCGTTCCATTGCTGAGCACAGATACGCAGTATTTT. The encoded protein is CSVPLLSTDTQYF.

CDR3 loop: CASSPEEPSGATHTQYF. The CDR3 nucleotides are TGTGCCAGCAGCCCCGAGGAGCCTAGCGGGGCCACTCATACGCAGTATTTT. The chain has TRBV5-6 and TRBJ2-3, with 9 bases matching TRBD2. This CDR3 is built from 17 residues. After removal of 4 bases from V and 7 bases from J, the junction contained 16 bases not matched to a gene. The germline V gene has CDR1 SGHDT and CDR2 YYEEEE.

V is TRBV5-1 and J is TRBJ2-1; the D is unclear. The CDR3 length is 15 residues. CDR1 SGHRS and CDR2 YFSETQ come from the germline V gene. V was trimmed by 0 bases and J by 2 bases, leaving 9 bases between them. The CDR3: CASSLDGRAYNEQFF. In nucleotides, the CDR3 is TGCGCCAGCAGCTTGGACGGACGAGCCTACAATGAGCAGTTCTTC. The full variable domain, in which reference TRBV5-1 and TRBJ2-1 provide the parts outside the CDR3, is KAGVTQTPRYLIKTRGQQVTLSCSPISGHRSVSWYQQTPGQGLQFLFEYFSETQRNKGNFPGRFSGRQFSNSRSEMNVSTLELGDSALYLCASSLDGRAYNEQFFGPGTRLTVL.

The gene calls are TRBV7-2 and TRBJ2-7, with D unclear. The CDR3 loop spans 11 amino acids. The V and J ends lost 5 bases and 6 bases respectively, with 8 bases between them. The germline V gene has CDR1 SGHTA and CDR2 FQGNSA. The CDR3 DNA reads as TGTGCCAGCAGCGGGCATTTCGAGCAGTACTTC. Protein: CASSGHFEQYF.

This clone was seen only once. The genes are TRBV14 and TRBJ2-3; D remains ambiguous. Trimming shortened V by 3 bases and J by 0 bases, and 7 bases separated the two germline ends. Germline CDR1 reads SGHDN; CDR2 reads FVKESK. This CDR3 comprises 14 residues. The CDR3, as DNA: TGTGCCAGCAGCCAGCGCCTTAGCACAGATACGCAGTATTTT. Protein product: CASSQRLSTDTQYF. The full variable domain, rest sourced from reference TRBV14 and TRBJ2-3, is EAGVTQFPSHSVIEKGQTVTLRCDPISGHDNLYWYRRVMGKEIKFLLHFVKESKQDESGMPNNRFLAERTGGTYSTLKVQPAELEDSGVYFCASSQRLSTDTQYFGPGTRLTVL.

This clone has only one observation. The chain carries TRBV18 and TRBJ2-2; D might be TRBD1 or TRBD2, each matching 5 bases. The CDR3 runs 14 residues. Deletions cut 6 bases from V and 0 bases from J, with 8 bases between. CDR1 is KGHSH and CDR2 is LQKENI in the germline V gene. CDR3 residues: CASSTAANTGELFF. CDR3 nucleotides: TGTGCCAGCTCGACAGCGGCGAACACCGGGGAGCTGTTTTTT.

V gene TRBV2 combines with J gene TRBJ1-1, with D unclear. The germline V gene encodes CDR1 SNHLY and CDR2 FYNNEI. V was shortened by 1 base and J by 8 bases, with 17 bases between the two germline ends. This CDR3 has 15 residues. The CDR3 DNA reads TGTGCCAGCAGTGAAGGAGTGGCTGGAGCCGGAGAAGCTTTCTTT. Protein sequence: CASSEGVAGAGEAFF.

V gene TRBV9 combines with J gene TRBJ2-1; no definite D call. Germline CDR1 and CDR2: SGDLS and YYNGEE. V was cut by 3 bases and J by 8 bases, with 9 bases left in between. The CDR3 sequence is 12 residues long. The CDR3 DNA sequence: TGTGCCAGCAGCGGTGGTTGGGATGAGCAGTTCTTC. Protein sequence: CASSGGWDEQFF.

The rearrangement links TRBV7-9 to TRBJ2-5; the D is unclear. The germline gives CDR1 SEHNR, CDR2 FQNEAQ (reference sequence). CDR3 size: 14 residues. The V and J ends lost 0 bases and 4 bases respectively, with 9 bases between them. This CDR3 is CASSLALGLETQYF. CDR3 DNA sequence: TGTGCCAGCAGCTTAGCGCTAGGGCTAGAGACCCAGTACTTC.

The V call is TRBV19, the J call TRBJ2-1; the D gene is possibly TRBD2 (7 bases). The V and J ends lost 7 bases and 2 bases respectively, with 15 bases between them. The CDR3 contains 15 residues. Germline V gene data show CDR1 as LNHDA and CDR2 as SQIVND (reference sequence). CDR3 residues: CASTAGAAPYNEQFF. CDR3 bases: TGTGCCAGTACCGCGGGGGCAGCGCCCTACAATGAGCAGTTCTTC.

The chain employs TRBV7-3 and TRBJ2-7; no firm D call. Trimming removed 5 bases from V and 1 base from J, with 15 bases in between. The CDR3 sequence is 15 residues long. Germline V lookup: CDR1 SGHTA, CDR2 FQGTGA. CDR3: CASSERPEPSYEQYF. As DNA, the CDR3 is TGTGCCAGCAGCGAACGACCGGAGCCTTCCTACGAGCAGTACTTC.

As concerns this clone: No conserved phenylalanine or tryptophan is present at the end of the CDR3, so a read error is the likely explanation. The rearrangement links TRBV29-1 to TRBJ1-2; 8 nucleotides align to TRBD1. The CDR3 length is 14 residues. V gave up 2 bases and J gave up 7 bases; unmatched junction bases: 9. Per the germline V gene, CDR1 is SQVTM and CDR2 is ANQGSEA. The CDR3 DNA follows: TGCAGCGTTGAACGGACAGGGTGGGGCGGTGGCTACACCTCC. Translating it yields CSVERTGWGGGYTS.

This chain uses TRBV10-3 with TRBJ1-2; D is unresolved. The CDR3 spans 11 residues. CDR1 is ENHRY, CDR2 SYGVKD, per germline. Trimming took 0 bases from V and 8 from J, leaving 4 bases between them. The CDR3 nucleotides are TGTGCCATCAGTGAGTCGTGGGGCTACACCTTC. Translation gives CAISESWGYTF.

The chain employs TRBV12-5 and TRBJ2-7; 9 nucleotides match TRBD1. The CDR3 has 15 amino acids. Trimming took 5 bases from V and 3 from J; bases not matched to a gene: 8. The germline V gene has CDR1 LGHNT and CDR2 FRNRAP. Here the CDR3 DNA reads TGTGCTAGTGGTCCCGGGACAGGGACCTTCTACGAGCAGTACTTC. It yields the protein CASGPGTGTFYEQYF.

The rearrangement uses TRBV19 and TRBJ1-5; D call uncertain. The germline gives CDR1 LNHDA, CDR2 SQIVND (reference sequence). The CDR3 consists of 16 residues. V lost 6 bases to trimming and J lost 9 bases, with 24 bases between them. CDR3 DNA sequence: TGTGCCAGTAGAAGTCTTGGACTCAACACAATCAGGCCCCAGCATTTT. Protein product: CASRSLGLNTIRPQHF.

This chain uses TRBV6-5 with TRBJ2-7; TRBD1 might be the D (5 bases). Germline CDR1 reads MNHEY; CDR2 reads SVGAGI. Trimming removed 4 bases at V and 0 bases at J, with 10 bases between. The CDR3 runs to 14 residues. Here the CDR3 DNA reads TGTGCCAGCAGTTCCCCAGGGAACTCCTACGAGCAGTACTTC. Its protein product is CASSSPGNSYEQYF.